The rows below give T cell receptor beta chains drawn from one sample of a study of PD-1 blockade in classical Hodgkin lymphoma. This table comes from immunoSEQ multiplex PCR, and its TCRdb copy is limited to in-frame clones, with some not included. Seen here are about 25,000 clones, 94% observed once, and the top ten hold about 4.3%. Sequencing was performed on peripheral blood mononuclear cells (PBMCs). These receptors all stem from a human donor with classical Hodgkin lymphoma. Each CDR3 is given with its conserved first and last residue.

TRBV6-1	TRBJ2-1	14	CASSPQGLYNEQFF
TRBV10-1	TRBJ2-7	17	CASSELGLAGRLAEQYF
TRBV21-1	TRBJ2-7	13	CASRIGTSYEQYF
TRBV9	TRBJ2-1	17	CASSETGTGGSYNEQFF
TRBV5-1	TRBJ2-1	17	CASSPYTGGPQPNEQFF
TRBV7-9	TRBJ1-6	15	CASSFVGRNNSPLHF
TRBV7-9	TRBJ2-3	16	CASSFIGLAHTDTQYF
TRBV5-1	TRBJ2-7	13	CASSWDKPYEQYF
TRBV7-3	TRBJ1-2	15	CASSLGRGLNYGYTF
TRBV5-1	TRBJ2-1	14	CASSWGQGGNEQFF
TRBV28	TRBJ2-1	15	CASSPRAGAYNEQFF
TRBV7-8	TRBJ2-5	12	CASAVYGETQYF
TRBV6-5	TRBJ2-7	13	CASSYSSGTGLMF
TRBV11-2	TRBJ1-3	14	CASSPRDIGNTIYF
TRBV4-1	TRBJ1-2	12	CASSQELYGYTF
TRBV5-6	TRBJ2-7	14	CASSFRDTSGEQYF
TRBV12-1	TRBJ1-5	17	CASSRNGTGGSNQPQHF
TRBV7-2	TRBJ1-2	13	CASSYAGIYGYTF
TRBV28	TRBJ1-2	14	CASNGPGTNYGYTF
TRBV21-1	TRBJ1-2	15	CASNNPRRPIYGYTF
TRBV11-3	TRBJ2-1	16	CASSLVLAGGVDEQFF
TRBV7-2	TRBJ2-7	14	CASSLGLAGYEQYF
TRBV6-5	TRBJ1-1	15	CASSYDRLRYTEAFF
TRBV18	TRBJ2-5	17	CASSPKGLAGVSETQYF
TRBV6-5	TRBJ1-3	13	CASTADLGNTIYF
TRBV29-1	TRBJ1-4	11	CSVEVLEKLFF
TRBV19	TRBJ2-1	17	CASSMGFARTLYNEQFF
TRBV5-1	TRBJ1-3	15	CASSLTPGAGNTIYF
TRBV29-1	TRBJ2-7	13	CSVDPGQGNEQYF
TRBV19	TRBJ1-1	16	CASSMYTGQLNTEAFF
TRBV4-2	TRBJ2-5	14	CASSQGHSQETQYF
TRBV5-4	TRBJ2-3	17	CASSSLQGTFGTDTQYF
TRBV5-1	TRBJ1-2	13	CASSPGQGYGYTF
TRBV4-3	TRBJ1-1	13	CASSQAGFSEAFF
TRBV27	TRBJ2-3	13	CASSTSGGGTQYF
TRBV6-5	TRBJ2-1	14	CASSPLSSYNEQFF
TRBV9	TRBJ2-6	15	CASNQGGTGANVLTF
TRBV6-1	TRBJ1-1	14	CASSEISVNTEAFF
TRBV7-6	TRBJ2-7	17	CASSSSQGGLGNNEQYF